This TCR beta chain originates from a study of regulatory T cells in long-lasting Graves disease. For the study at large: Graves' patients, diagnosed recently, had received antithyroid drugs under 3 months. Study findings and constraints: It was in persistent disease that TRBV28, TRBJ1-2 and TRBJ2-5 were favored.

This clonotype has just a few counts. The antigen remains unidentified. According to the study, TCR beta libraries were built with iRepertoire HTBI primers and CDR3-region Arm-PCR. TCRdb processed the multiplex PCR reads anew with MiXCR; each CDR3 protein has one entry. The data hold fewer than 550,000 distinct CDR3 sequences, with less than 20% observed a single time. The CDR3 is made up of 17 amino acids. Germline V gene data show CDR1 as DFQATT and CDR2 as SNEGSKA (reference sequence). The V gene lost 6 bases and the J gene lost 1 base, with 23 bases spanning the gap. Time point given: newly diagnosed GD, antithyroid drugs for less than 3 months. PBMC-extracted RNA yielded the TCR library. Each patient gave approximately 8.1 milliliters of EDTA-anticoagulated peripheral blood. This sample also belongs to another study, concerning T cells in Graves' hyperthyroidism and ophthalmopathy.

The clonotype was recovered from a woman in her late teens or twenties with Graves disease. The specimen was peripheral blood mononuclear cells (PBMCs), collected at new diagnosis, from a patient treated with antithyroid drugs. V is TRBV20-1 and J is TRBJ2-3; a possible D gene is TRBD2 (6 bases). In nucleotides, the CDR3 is TGCAGTGCGCCTGTCCAGAGGGGTGCTAGCGGCACAGATACGCAGTATTTT. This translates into CSAPVQRGASGTDTQYF.